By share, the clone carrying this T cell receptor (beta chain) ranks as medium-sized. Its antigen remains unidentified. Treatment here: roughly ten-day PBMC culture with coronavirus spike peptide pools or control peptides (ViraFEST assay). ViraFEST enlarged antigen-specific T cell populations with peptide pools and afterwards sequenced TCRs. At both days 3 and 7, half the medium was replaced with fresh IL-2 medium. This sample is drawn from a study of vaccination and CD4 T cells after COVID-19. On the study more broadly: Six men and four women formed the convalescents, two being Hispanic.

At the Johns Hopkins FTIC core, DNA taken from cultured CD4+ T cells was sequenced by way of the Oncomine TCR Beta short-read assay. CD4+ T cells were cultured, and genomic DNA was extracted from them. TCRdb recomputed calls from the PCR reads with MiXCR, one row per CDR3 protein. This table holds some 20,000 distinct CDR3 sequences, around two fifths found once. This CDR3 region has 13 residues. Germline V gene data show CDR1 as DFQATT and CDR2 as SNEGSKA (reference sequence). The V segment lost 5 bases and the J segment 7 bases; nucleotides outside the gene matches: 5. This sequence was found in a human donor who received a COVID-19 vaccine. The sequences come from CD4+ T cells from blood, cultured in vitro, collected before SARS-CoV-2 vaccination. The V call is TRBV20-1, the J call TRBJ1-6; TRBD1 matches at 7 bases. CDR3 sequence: CSASGTANSPLHF. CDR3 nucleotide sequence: TGCAGTGCTTCCGGGACAGCGAATTCACCCCTCCACTTT.